This T cell receptor (beta chain) was documented in a study of OX40 agonist ivuxolimab in advanced cancers. Looking at the study overall: Ivuxolimab was a fully human IgG2 agonistic monoclonal antibody targeting the costimulatory receptor OX40 (CD134). Of the approximately 54 patients in dose escalation, about 20 had hepatocellular carcinoma, about 15 had melanoma, 9 had renal cell carcinoma and 9 had head and neck cancer. Partial responses occurred in three dose-escalation patients, of whom one had hepatocellular carcinoma and two had cutaneous melanoma. The paper reports the monotherapy dose-escalation portion (N ≈ 50 patients) of the phase I ivuxolimab trial. In the dose-escalation cohort, 65% to 90% of patients were male, and the mean age was about 55 years, with a range of roughly 20 to 85. Intravenous ivuxolimab was administered to patients every 2 weeks at six dose levels: 0.01, 0.1, 0.3, 1.5, 3 and 10 mg/kg. Patients were allowed to have had prior anti-PD-1, anti-PD-L1 or anti-CTLA-4 therapy, and 30% to 40% of the dose-escalation patients had previously received checkpoint inhibitors. Peripheral TCRbeta sequencing aimed to test whether ivuxolimab altered TCR sequence diversity and caused clonal T-cell expansion.

Study-level results and caveats: At doses of 0.1 to 3.0 mg/kg, clonal expansion of both CD4+ and CD8+ T cells in blood was seen between baseline and week 6. After ivuxolimab, CD8+ T cells had more expanded clones than CD4+ T cells on average. In the 0.1-3.0 mg/kg groups, partial responders had among the lowest normalized peripheral clonal expansion, particularly in CD8+ T cells. Antigen specificity was not determined for the clonally expanded peripheral T cells. Low levels of normalized T-cell clonal expansion were also shown by some nonresponding patients.

Patients with autoimmune disease history or receiving systemic immunosuppression were excluded from the trial. Peripheral blood for TCR sequencing was drawn from every dose cohort at baseline, at cycle 4 day 1 and at cycle 7 day 1. The samples were drawn from a first-in-human, open-label, multicenter phase I dose-escalation trial of ivuxolimab. Adults with locally advanced or metastatic melanoma, renal cell carcinoma, hepatocellular carcinoma or head and neck squamous cell carcinoma were enrolled in the trial. Before TCR sequencing, CD4+ T cells and CD8+ T cells were sorted from peripheral blood as separate populations. Genomic DNA was isolated from the sorted cells so that the TCRbeta CDR3 region could be sequenced. The immunoSEQ Assay was used to sequence the TCRbeta CDR3 regions. TCRdb carries this immuneACCESS record with in-frame sequences only. Its versions omit some clonotypes, under half of them owing to an unresolved V gene in the studies checked, with the rest unexplained. A total of about 38,000 clones appear in this sample, 70% to 90% of them only once. Less than 55% of the sample is in the top ten clones.

As concerns this clone: The specificity of this receptor is unknown. Base-call qualities are not available, and no considerably larger clone is one nucleotide away.

The CDR3 has 15 amino acids, counting the end cysteine and phenylalanine. Only the CDR3 portion is preserved as DNA: 45 bases, with reading frame beginning at the first base. Germline trimming: 4 bases from V, 4 bases from J; junction bases outside gene matches: 2. According to the germline V gene (reference sequence), CDR1 reads PRHDT and CDR2 reads FYEKMQ. The specimen was CD4+ or CD8+ T cells sorted from blood, collected in a trial of the OX40 agonist ivuxolimab. The clonotype comes from an adult with an advanced solid tumor such as melanoma, head and neck, liver or kidney cancer. This chain is built from TRBV13 and TRBJ2-2, and 11 junctional nucleotides match TRBD2. Read as DNA, the sequence is TGTGCCAGCAGCTCGGGACTAGCGGCCACCGGGGAGCTGTTTTTT. Its coded protein is CASSSGLAATGELFF.